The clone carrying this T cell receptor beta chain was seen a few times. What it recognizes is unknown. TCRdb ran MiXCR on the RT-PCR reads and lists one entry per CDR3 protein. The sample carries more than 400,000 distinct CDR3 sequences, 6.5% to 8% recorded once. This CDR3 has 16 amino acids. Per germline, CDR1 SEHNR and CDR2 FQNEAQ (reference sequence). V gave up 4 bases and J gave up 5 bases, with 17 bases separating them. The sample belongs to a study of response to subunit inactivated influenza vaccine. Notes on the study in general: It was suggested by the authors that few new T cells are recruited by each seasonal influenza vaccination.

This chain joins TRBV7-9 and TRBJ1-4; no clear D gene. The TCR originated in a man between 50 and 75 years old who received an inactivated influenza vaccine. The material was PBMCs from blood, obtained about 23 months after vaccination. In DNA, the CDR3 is TGTGCCAGCAGCTCACTCCTTGAGAAGGGAAATGAAAAACTGTTTTTT. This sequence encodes CASSSLLEKGNEKLFF.